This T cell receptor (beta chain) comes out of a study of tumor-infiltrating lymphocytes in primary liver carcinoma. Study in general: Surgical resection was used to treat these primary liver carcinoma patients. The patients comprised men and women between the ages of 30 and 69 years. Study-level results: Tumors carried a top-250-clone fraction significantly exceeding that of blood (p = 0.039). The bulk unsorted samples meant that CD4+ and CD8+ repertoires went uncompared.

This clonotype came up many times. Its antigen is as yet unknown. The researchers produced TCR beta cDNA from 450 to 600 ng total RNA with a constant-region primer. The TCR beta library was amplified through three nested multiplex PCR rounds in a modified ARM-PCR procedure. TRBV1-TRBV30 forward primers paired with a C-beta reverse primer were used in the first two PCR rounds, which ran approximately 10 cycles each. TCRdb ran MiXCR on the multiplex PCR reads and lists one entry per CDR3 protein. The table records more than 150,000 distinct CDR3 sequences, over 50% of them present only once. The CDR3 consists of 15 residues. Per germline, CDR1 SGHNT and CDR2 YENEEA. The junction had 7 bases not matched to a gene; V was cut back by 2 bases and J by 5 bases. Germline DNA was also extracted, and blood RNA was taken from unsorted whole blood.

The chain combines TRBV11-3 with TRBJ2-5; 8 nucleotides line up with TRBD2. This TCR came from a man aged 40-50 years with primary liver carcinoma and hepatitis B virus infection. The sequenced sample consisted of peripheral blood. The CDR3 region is CASSLQAGDMETQYF. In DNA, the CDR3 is TGTGCCAGCAGCTTACAAGCGGGAGATATGGAGACCCAGTACTTC.